One sample yielded the 9 T cell receptor beta chains listed below, sequenced in a study of blood T cell repertoires in COVID-19. Using immunoSEQ multiplex PCR, the repertoire was profiled, and TCRdb retains in-frame clones only, with some absent. Found here are some 150,000 clones, about 80% of them singletons; the top ten hold approximately 0.5%. The sample consisted of peripheral blood. Receptor source: a man aged 55 to 70 with acute or convalescent COVID-19.

The chain recombines TRBV2 with TRBJ2-6; D gene uncertain. The CDR3 is made up of 14 amino acids. Germline loops: CDR1 SNHLY, CDR2 FYNNEI. V was cut by 4 bases and J by 0 bases, with 4 bases left in between. CDR3 region: CASSVLSGANVLTF. The DNA of the CDR3 is TGTGCCAGCAGTGTCCTCTCTGGGGCCAACGTCCTGACTTTC. Supplemented by reference TRBV2 and TRBJ2-6, the full variable domain reads EPEVTQTPSHQVTQMGQEVILRCVPISNHLYFYWYRQILGQKVEFLVSFYNNEISEKSEIFDDQFSVERPDGSNFTLKIRSTKLEDSAMYFCASSVLSGANVLTFGAGSRLTVL.

The chain joins TRBV10-3 to TRBJ1-3; 11 bases align to TRBD1. Germline values: CDR1 ENHRY, CDR2 SYGVKD. The ends lost 4 bases at V and 1 base at J; junction bases unmatched: 3. This CDR3 spans 16 amino acids. The CDR3, as DNA: TGTGCCATCAGTGGCGGGACAGGGGGTTCTGGAAACACCATATATTTT. It translates to CAISGGTGGSGNTIYF.

The rearrangement links TRBV27 to TRBJ2-5; 7 nucleotides align to TRBD1. The CDR3 length is 14 residues. Germline V CDR1 and CDR2: MNHEY, SMNVEV (reference sequence). With 6 bases clipped from V and 5 bases from J, the junction kept 9 bases outside the gene matches. The CDR3: CASSRRQGLETQYF. The CDR3 DNA is TGTGCCAGCAGCCGACGACAGGGATTGGAGACCCAGTACTTC.

The V call is TRBV15, the J call TRBJ1-1; D is perhaps TRBD1 (5 bases). V lost 3 bases, J lost 1 base, and 6 bases lay in between. The CDR3 covers 13 residues. Germline V lookup: CDR1 LNHNV, CDR2 YYDKDF (reference sequence). CDR3 region: CATSSRGNTEAFF. In DNA form, the CDR3 reads TGTGCCACCAGCAGTAGGGGGAACACTGAAGCTTTCTTT.

The chain is built from TRBV18 and TRBJ2-3, with 7 bases identical to TRBD1. The CDR3 contains 14 residues. J was trimmed by 4 bases and V by 0 bases; bases with no gene match: 1. Germline assignment: CDR1 KGHSH and CDR2 LQKENI. The CDR3 DNA sequence: TGTGCCAGCTCACCACCGCAGGGGGCAGATACGCAGTATTTT. As protein: CASSPPQGADTQYF. Drawing the rest from reference TRBV18 and TRBJ2-3, the complete variable domain is NAGVMQNPRHLVRRRGQEARLRCSPMKGHSHVYWYRQLPEEGLKFMVYLQKENIIDESGMPKERFSAEFPKEGPSILRIQQVVRGDSAAYFCASSPPQGADTQYFGPGTRLTVL.

The chain joins TRBV27 to TRBJ1-1; the D gene is possibly TRBD1 (6 bases). CDR1 is MNHEY, CDR2 SMNVEV, per germline (reference sequence). V dropped 1 base and J dropped 1 base, with 16 bases sitting between them. This CDR3 has 17 amino acids. In DNA, the CDR3 is TGTGCCAGCAGTTTATTATTTCGAGTGGGACAGAACACTGAAGCTTTCTTT. Translated: CASSLLFRVGQNTEAFF.

The chain recombines TRBV21-1 with TRBJ1-1; the table's TRBD1 call for D was not verified on the DNA. TRBV21-1 is a documented pseudogene. The CDR3 spans 15 residues. The CDR3 DNA reads as TGTGCCAGGCACGAAAGAGGGACAGGGGGGACTGAAGCTTTCTTT. This translates into CARHERGTGGTEAFF.

This clone was seen only a few times. The chain recombines TRBV28 with TRBJ1-1, with a tentative D call TRBD1 (5 bases). The germline CDR1 and CDR2 sequences are MDHEN and SYDVKM. The length of the CDR3 is 12 residues. CDR3 sequence (DNA): TGTGCTTCCGGGAGCGGGACGGAGGGTGCTTTCTTT. Amino acids: CASGSGTEGAFF.

The chain has TRBV7-3 and TRBJ1-5, with 7 positions matching TRBD1. Germline V gives CDR1 SGHTA, CDR2 FQGTGA. This CDR3 contains 13 residues. Trimming cost V 5 bases and J 7 bases; bases outside gene matches: 5. In DNA, the CDR3 is TGTGCCAGCAGCCGGGACAGCGACCAGCCCCAGCATTTT. This gives the protein CASSRDSDQPQHF.